This passage covers 20 T cell receptor beta chains from one sample sequenced in a study of regulatory T cells in long-lasting Graves disease. The time point denotes: newly diagnosed GD, antithyroid drugs for less than 3 months. The TCR library was prepared using RNA isolated from PBMCs. Arm-PCR of CDR3 regions and iRepertoire HTBI primers were used to build TCR beta libraries. Each CDR3 protein is one row after TCRdb ran MiXCR on the multiplex PCR reads. The table shows hundreds of thousands of distinct CDR3 sequences, with 15% to 20% occurring only once. Separately, the same data were catalogued under a study of T cells in Graves' hyperthyroidism and ophthalmopathy.

The sample consisted of peripheral blood mononuclear cells (PBMCs), taken at new diagnosis, from a patient treated with antithyroid drugs. The receptor set was obtained from a woman between 25 and 40 years old with Graves disease.

The chain is built from TRBV30 and TRBJ1-2; possibly TRBD1 for D (6 bases). With 8 bases removed from V and 2 bases from J, the gap between germline ends came to 21 bases. Germline assignment: CDR1 GTSNPN and CDR2 SVGIG (reference sequence). This CDR3 contains 15 residues. The CDR3 sequence is CAQRDTGGWNYGYTF. The CDR3 DNA is TGTGCCCAGCGCGATACGGGGGGCTGGAACTATGGCTACACCTTC.

V usage is TRBV5-6 and J usage is TRBJ2-2, with TRBD2 matching over 13 bases. CDR3 length: 19 amino acids. After removal of 0 bases from V and 2 bases from J, the junction contained 7 bases not matched to a gene. The V gene's germline CDR1 is SGHDT and CDR2 YYEEEE. CDR3 bases: TGTGCCAGCAGCTTGGATGGACTAGCGGGAGTTCTCAACACCGGGGAGCTGTTTTTT. It encodes CASSLDGLAGVLNTGELFF.

This clonotype has only a few counts. The chain is built from TRBV7-2 and TRBJ2-7; D may correspond to TRBD1 or TRBD2 (6 bases each). This CDR3 contains 16 residues. V shed 5 bases and J shed 5 bases, with 22 bases lying between them. CDR1 and CDR2 (germline): SGHTA, FQGNSA. Here the CDR3 DNA reads TGTGCCAGCAGCCCCCTAGGGGGGCCTTCATCTAACGAGCAGTACTTC. This codes for CASSPLGGPSSNEQYF. Together with reference TRBV7-2 and TRBJ2-7, the CDR3 gives the full variable domain: GAGVSQSPSNKVTEKGKDVELRCDPISGHTALYWYRQSLGQGLEFLIYFQGNSAPDKSGLPSDRFSAERTGGSVSTLTIQRTQQEDSAVYLCASSPLGGPSSNEQYFGPGTRLTVT.

This rearrangement joins TRBV18 to TRBJ2-5; TRBD1 is a possible D gene (6 bases). The CDR3 consists of 17 residues. Trimming pared 5 bases from V and 0 bases from J, leaving 19 bases between. Germline V gene lookup returns CDR1 KGHSH and CDR2 LQKENI. CDR3 bases: TGTGCCAGCTCAACCTCCGGGACACCGATCTACCAAGAGACCCAGTACTTC. Its translation: CASSTSGTPIYQETQYF.

The chain combines TRBV20-1 with TRBJ1-1; tentative D call: TRBD1 (5 bases). The CDR3 totals 11 residues. Looked up from germline, CDR1 is DFQATT and CDR2 is SNEGSKA (reference sequence). Trimming took 3 bases from V and 11 from J, leaving 13 bases between them. The CDR3 nucleotides are TGCAGTGCTAGCCTCGGGGGGTCCGCTTTCTTT. Amino acids: CSASLGGSAFF.

This clonotype was seen only a few times. V usage is TRBV20-1 and J usage is TRBJ2-5, with no clear D. Germline V gives CDR1 DFQATT, CDR2 SNEGSKA (reference sequence). The CDR3 totals 11 residues. V lost 7 bases to trimming and J lost 4 bases, with 10 bases between them. For the CDR3, the DNA is TGCAGTGTTGACTCTCGAGAGACCCAGTACTTC. Protein: CSVDSRETQYF.

V gene TRBV7-9 combines with J gene TRBJ2-7; 9 bases are shared with TRBD1. CDR1 and CDR2 from the germline V gene are SEHNR and FQNEAQ (reference sequence). The CDR3 length is 17 residues. The V and J ends lost 2 bases and 0 bases, in that order; junction bases with no gene match: 8. CDR3 sequence (DNA): TGTGCCAGCAGCTTACCCTCCGGGACAGGGAGCTCCTACGAGCAGTACTTC. Protein sequence: CASSLPSGTGSSYEQYF.

This clonotype has more than one count but fewer than ten. The rearrangement links TRBV7-9 to TRBJ2-1; tentative D call: TRBD2 (5 bases). The germline CDR1 and CDR2 sequences are SEHNR and FQNEAQ (reference sequence). This CDR3 is built from 14 residues. V lost 0 bases and J lost 4, with 7 bases in between. The CDR3 coding sequence is TGTGCCAGCAGCTTAGCTAGCGCTTACAATGAGCAGTTCTTC. Amino acid sequence: CASSLASAYNEQFF.

A few counts support this clonotype. The V and J genes are TRBV7-9 and TRBJ1-5, with unresolved D. The V and J ends lost 7 bases and 4 bases respectively, with 14 bases between them. CDR1 SEHNR and CDR2 FQNEAQ come from the germline V gene (reference sequence). This CDR3 has 14 amino acids. The CDR3 sequence is CASTSGSDNQPQHF. The CDR3 DNA sequence: TGTGCCAGCACATCGGGCAGTGATAATCAGCCCCAGCATTTT.

This clonotype was seen many times. The chain combines TRBV5-1 with TRBJ2-1; 7 bases are a match to TRBD2. The trim removed 4 bases at V and 8 bases at J, leaving 6 bases unmatched. Per the germline V gene, CDR1 is SGHRS and CDR2 is YFSETQ. The CDR3 runs to 13 residues. The CDR3 region has the DNA TGCGCCAGCAGCGTTTGGGGGGGAGATGAGCAGTTCTTC. This gives the protein CASSVWGGDEQFF.

Comments on this clonotype: A much larger clone sits a single nucleotide away, making a read error possible. V gene TRBV6-2 or TRBV6-3 combines with J gene TRBJ2-7, with TRBD1 matching over 8 bases. The CDR3 is 13 residues long. Germline V CDR1 and CDR2: MNHEY, SVGEGT. The ends lost 5 bases at V and 5 bases at J; junction bases unmatched: 5. The CDR3 nucleotides read TGTGCCAGCAGTGACCCGGACAGGGACGAGCAGTACTTC. Translation: CASSDPDRDEQYF.

This clonotype has more than one count but fewer than ten. The rearrangement uses TRBV12-5 and TRBJ2-1, with D uncertain. CDR1 is LGHNT and CDR2 is FRNRAP in the germline V gene. V lost 2 bases, J lost 9 bases, and 11 bases lay in between. The CDR3 totals 13 residues. The CDR3 is CASGLFWGSEQFF. CDR3 nucleotide sequence: TGTGCTAGTGGTTTGTTTTGGGGTAGTGAGCAGTTCTTC.

This clonotype was recorded a few times. This chain links TRBV6-1 with TRBJ1-5; TRBD1 matches 7 bases. Trimming took 8 bases from V and 4 from J; bases not matched to a gene: 14. The CDR3 length is 16 residues. Germline lookup yields CDR1 MNHNS and CDR2 SASEGT. CDR3 protein: CASSPGVTGYNQPQHF. CDR3 DNA: TGTGCCAGCTCCCCTGGGGTGACAGGGTATAATCAGCCCCAGCATTTT.

The DNA of the CDR3 is TGTGCCAGTAGTAACGGGACAGCATCCAACTCCTACAATGAGCAGTTCTTC. This sequence encodes CASSNGTASNSYNEQFF. This chain uses TRBV19 with TRBJ2-1; 7 nucleotides align to TRBD1. Germline V lookup: CDR1 LNHDA, CDR2 SQIVND (reference sequence). The V and J ends lost 4 bases and 0 bases, in that order; junction bases with no gene match: 9. The CDR3 is 17 amino acids.

Many counts were recorded for this clonotype. The V and J genes are TRBV28 and TRBJ1-2; 9 bases are shared with TRBD1. Looked up from germline, CDR1 is MDHEN and CDR2 is SYDVKM. This CDR3 contains 13 residues. V gave up 10 bases and J gave up 5 bases; unmatched junction bases: 8. CDR3 amino acids: CATGTGFSYGYTF. The CDR3, as DNA: TGTGCCACCGGGACAGGGTTTAGTTATGGCTACACCTTC.

V usage is TRBV30 and J usage is TRBJ2-2, with 7 bases identical to TRBD1. Losses at the gene ends were 5 bases for V and 6 bases for J; bases not matched to a gene: 18. Germline V gene data show CDR1 as GTSNPN and CDR2 as SVGIG (reference sequence). This CDR3 is 17 amino acids long. This CDR3 reads CAWDRAQVRRVAGELFF. CDR3 DNA: TGTGCCTGGGACAGGGCCCAGGTGCGGCGGGTGGCCGGGGAGCTGTTTTTT.

In its sample, this clonotype was seen a few times. The J gene is TRBJ2-3, the V gene TRBV20-1; D may be TRBD2 (5 bases). V lost 6 bases and J lost 5, with 9 bases in between. Germline CDR1 and CDR2: DFQATT and SNEGSKA (reference sequence). CDR3 length: 11 amino acids. The CDR3, as DNA: TGCAGTGCGGGAGAAATAGATACGCAGTATTTT. This encodes CSAGEIDTQYF.

The chain employs TRBV7-7 and TRBJ2-5, with D perhaps being TRBD1 or TRBD2 (6 bases each). Germline CDR1 reads SSHAT; CDR2 reads FNYEAQ (reference sequence). CDR3 length equals 12 residues. CDR3 nucleotides: TGTGCTAGCGGCCTCAGGGGAGAGACCCAGTACTTC. Amino acid sequence: CASGLRGETQYF.

This clonotype has just a few counts. The chain links TRBV15 to TRBJ2-7; a weak D match, TRBD2 (5 bases). Trimming stripped 0 bases from V and 3 bases from J, with 15 bases between. CDR1 is LNHNV, CDR2 YYDKDF, per germline (reference sequence). The CDR3 runs 16 residues. The DNA for the CDR3 is TGTGCCACCAGCAGAGATTTGTCCAGCGGAGACTACGAGCAGTACTTC. It yields the protein CATSRDLSSGDYEQYF.

Ten or more counts support this clonotype. V and J are TRBV7-8 and TRBJ2-1; a possible D gene is TRBD2 (6 bases). The CDR3 covers 14 residues. Trimming took off 3 bases at V and 9 bases at J, with 15 bases between the two ends. The germline V gene encodes CDR1 SGHVS and CDR2 FQNEAQ. CDR3 sequence reads: CASSFEPPGSEQFF. The CDR3 nucleotides are TGTGCCAGCAGCTTTGAGCCCCCCGGGAGTGAGCAGTTCTTC.